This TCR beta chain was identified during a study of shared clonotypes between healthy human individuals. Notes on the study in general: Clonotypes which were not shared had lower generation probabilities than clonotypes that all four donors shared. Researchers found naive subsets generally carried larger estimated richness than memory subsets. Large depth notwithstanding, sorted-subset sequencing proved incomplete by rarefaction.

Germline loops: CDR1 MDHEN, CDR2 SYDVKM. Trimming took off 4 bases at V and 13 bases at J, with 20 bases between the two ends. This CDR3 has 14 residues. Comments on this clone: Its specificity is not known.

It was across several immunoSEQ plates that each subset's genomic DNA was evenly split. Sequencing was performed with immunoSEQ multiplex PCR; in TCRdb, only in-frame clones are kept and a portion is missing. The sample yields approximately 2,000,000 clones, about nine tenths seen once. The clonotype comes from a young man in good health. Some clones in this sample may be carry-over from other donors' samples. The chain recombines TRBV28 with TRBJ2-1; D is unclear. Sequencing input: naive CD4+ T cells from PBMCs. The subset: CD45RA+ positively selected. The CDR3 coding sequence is TGTGCCAGCAGTTCACGGACCCTAGACCTATCCCAGTTCTTC. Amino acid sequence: CASSSRTLDLSQFF.